These 4 T cell receptor beta chains were sequenced from one sample in a study of T cells in Graves' hyperthyroidism and ophthalmopathy. Amplification targeted TCR beta CDR3 regions from RNA transcripts. HTBI primers drove first-round RT-PCR of the TCR CDR3. Using its own MiXCR run on the multiplex PCR reads, TCRdb lists one record per CDR3 protein. The sample holds 350,000 to 450,000 distinct CDR3 sequences, more than 13% seen once. The sample comprised blood. The receptors originated from a man between 50 and 59 years old with Graves' ophthalmopathy.

This clonotype was seen many times. This sequence joins TRBV30 and TRBJ1-2, with TRBD1 as a possible D gene (5 bases). CDR1 is GTSNPN, CDR2 SVGIG, per germline (reference sequence). There are 12 residues in the CDR3. Trimming removed 3 bases from V and 3 bases from J, with 8 bases in between. This CDR3 is CAWRGRDYGYTF. CDR3 DNA sequence: TGTGCCTGGAGGGGCAGGGACTATGGCTACACCTTC.

This clonotype was detected only a few times. The V gene is TRBV5-1, the J gene TRBJ2-1; no firm D call. Germline values: CDR1 SGHRS, CDR2 YFSETQ. The CDR3 has 13 amino acids. Trimming took 6 bases from V and 9 from J, leaving 16 bases between them. The chain's CDR3 is CASTLPSLGEQFF. The CDR3 coding sequence is TGCGCCAGCACCCTTCCCTCCCTGGGTGAGCAGTTCTTC.

The chain employs TRBV2 and TRBJ2-1, with 14 bases identical to TRBD2. The germline V gene encodes CDR1 SNHLY and CDR2 FYNNEI. The CDR3 totals 16 residues. Trimming took 3 bases from V and 7 from J; bases not matched to a gene: 5. CDR3 sequence reads: CASSEVGLAGVNEQFF. The CDR3 DNA follows: TGTGCCAGCAGTGAGGTGGGACTAGCGGGAGTTAATGAGCAGTTCTTC.

V usage is TRBV28 and J usage is TRBJ2-1, with TRBD2 identical over 9 bases. The CDR3 spans 17 residues. V lost 3 bases to trimming and J lost 0 bases; unmatched junction nucleotides: 6. CDR1 is MDHEN and CDR2 is SYDVKM in the germline V gene. The CDR3 sequence: CASSFVGSGSSYNEQFF. In DNA, the CDR3 is TGTGCCAGCAGTTTTGTCGGTAGCGGGAGCTCCTACAATGAGCAGTTCTTC.